This TCR beta chain appears in the sequencing data of a study of cytomegalovirus exposure and HLA in healthy donors. Points from the study as a whole: Available immune exposure information was restricted to CMV serostatus only.

The CDR3 has 15 amino acids. The V end lost 3 bases, the J end lost 0 bases, and 9 bases lay between the germline ends. From germline, CDR1 is MDHEN and CDR2 SYDVKM. 60 Vbeta and 13 Jbeta primers were used in PCR. As handled by the study authors: In a later analysis, of some 80 million unique beta chains, 9 million to 11 million appeared in at least two donors. Using immunoSEQ multiplex PCR, the repertoire was profiled, and TCRdb retains in-frame clones only, with some absent. V and J calls and clone size are copied from that table; D and trimming were computed from the DNA. The sample lists around 80,000 clones, over 9.5% occurring once. Donors likely had unrecorded immune exposures despite being nominally healthy when sampled. This clone was counted a few times. Antigen: not known.

V usage is TRBV28 and J usage is TRBJ1-5; D ambiguous. Sequencing used PBMCs. The sequence was collected from a man between 60 and 70 years old in good health and CMV-seropositive. CDR3 in DNA: TGTGCCAGCAGTTTCCCGGGGAATAGCAATCAGCCCCAGCATTTT. Translated, it gives CASSFPGNSNQPQHF.